One and the same sample provided the 31 T cell receptor beta chains below, sequenced in a study of cytomegalovirus exposure and HLA in healthy donors. The PCR contained 60 Vbeta and 13 Jbeta primers. Sequenced by immunoSEQ multiplex PCR; TCRdb stores in-frame clones only, minus some. The table records about 170,000 clones, about 78% of them present only once. Sample: PBMCs. Every receptor here comes from a woman between 45 and 60 years old in good health and CMV-seropositive.

This chain connects TRBV6-6 to TRBJ2-7, with 9 nucleotides matching TRBD2. J lost 6 bases, V lost 2 bases, and 8 bases had no gene match. Germline-derived CDR1 and CDR2 are MNHNY and SVGAGI (reference sequence). The length of the CDR3 is 15 residues. CDR3 sequence: CASSYGSGGSLEQYF. CDR3 sequence (DNA): TGTGCCAGCAGTTACGGGAGCGGGGGGTCACTCGAGCAGTACTTC.

Only a few counts were recorded for this clone. The chain uses TRBV7-9 and TRBJ2-2; 8 bases are a match to TRBD2. The germline CDR1 and CDR2 sequences are SEHNR and FQNEAQ (reference sequence). The CDR3 is 16 residues long. The V and J ends lost 2 bases and 2 bases, in that order; junction bases with no gene match: 4. The CDR3: CASSLRAGGNTGELFF. The CDR3 DNA sequence: TGTGCCAGCAGCTTACGGGCGGGAGGAAACACCGGGGAGCTGTTTTTT. The full variable domain, rest sourced from reference TRBV7-9 and TRBJ2-2, is DTGVSQNPRHKITKRGQNVTFRCDPISEHNRLYWYRQTLGQGPEFLTYFQNEAQLEKSRLLSDRFSAERPKGSFSTLEIQRTEQGDSAMYLCASSLRAGGNTGELFFGEGSRLTVL.

This clone was seen more than once but under ten times. This rearrangement joins TRBV5-4 to TRBJ1-4; D is undetermined. Germline assignment: CDR1 SGHNT and CDR2 YYREEE (reference sequence). With 2 bases removed from V and 11 bases from J, the gap between germline ends came to 13 bases. There are 13 residues in the CDR3. In nucleotides, the CDR3 is TGTGCCAGCAGCTTTGGGCAGAATGGGAAACTGTTTTTT. Protein product: CASSFGQNGKLFF.

This clone was seen only a few times. The genes are TRBV13 and TRBJ2-7; D possibly corresponds to TRBD1 (5 bases). CDR3 size: 11 residues. V was cut by 2 bases and J by 8 bases, with 7 bases left in between. Per germline, CDR1 PRHDT and CDR2 FYEKMQ (reference sequence). Here the CDR3 reads CASSLSGKQYF. The CDR3 DNA is TGTGCCAGCAGCTTATCAGGGAAGCAGTACTTC.

The chain is built from TRBV4-1 and TRBJ1-5, with no clear D. The CDR3 has 13 residues. V was clipped by 0 bases and J by 10 bases, with 10 bases between them. CDR1 and CDR2 (germline): MGHRA, YSYEKL. Here the CDR3 reads CASSQEVGAPQHF. The CDR3 DNA sequence: TGCGCCAGCAGCCAAGAAGTGGGCGCCCCCCAGCATTTT.

The chain is built from TRBV7-9 and TRBJ1-1; D gene ambiguous. V lost 5 bases, J lost 3 bases, and 4 bases lay in between. Germline CDR1 is SEHNR and CDR2 is FQNEAQ (reference sequence). CDR3 length: 11 amino acids. This CDR3 is CASSPDTEAFF. The CDR3 DNA follows: TGTGCCAGCAGCCCTGACACTGAAGCTTTCTTT. Full variable domain (remainder filled in from reference TRBV7-9 and TRBJ1-1): DTGVSQNPRHKITKRGQNVTFRCDPISEHNRLYWYRQTLGQGPEFLTYFQNEAQLEKSRLLSDRFSAERPKGSFSTLEIQRTEQGDSAMYLCASSPDTEAFFGQGTRLTVV.

The chain links TRBV11-2 to TRBJ2-6, with a tentative D call TRBD2 (6 bases). Germline CDR1 reads SGHAT; CDR2 reads FQNNGV. V gave up 3 bases and J gave up 3 bases, with 6 bases separating them. The CDR3 sequence is 14 residues long. This chain's CDR3 is CASSFGGGANVLTF. CDR3 sequence (DNA): TGTGCCAGCAGCTTCGGGGGTGGGGCCAACGTCCTGACTTTC.

This chain connects TRBV9 to TRBJ1-1, with D possibly being TRBD1 (6 bases). CDR1 SGDLS and CDR2 YYNGEE come from the germline V gene. The CDR3 spans 16 residues. With 0 bases removed from V and 1 base from J, the gap between germline ends came to 13 bases. The CDR3 loop is CASSVVVLGANTEAFF. The CDR3 DNA sequence: TGTGCCAGCAGCGTAGTGGTGTTGGGGGCGAACACTGAAGCTTTCTTT.

On this clone: This sample also contains other DNA sequences that code for the same CDR3. V is TRBV7-9 and J is TRBJ1-6; D is unclear. Trimming stripped 4 bases from V and 9 bases from J, with 16 bases between. CDR1 is SEHNR and CDR2 is FQNEAQ in the germline V gene (reference sequence). The CDR3 consists of 15 residues. In DNA, the CDR3 is TGTGCCAGCAGCTACCTACCGGGGTCGGGTTCACCCCTCCACTTT. The encoded protein is CASSYLPGSGSPLHF.

This chain connects TRBV11-2 to TRBJ1-2; 7 bases align to TRBD1. Trimming cost V 5 bases and J 2 bases; bases outside gene matches: 2. CDR3 length: 13 residues. Germline V gene data show CDR1 as SGHAT and CDR2 as FQNNGV. CDR3 amino acids: CASSLQGNYGYTF. The CDR3 nucleotides are TGTGCCAGCAGCCTACAGGGGAACTATGGCTACACCTTC.

This sequence joins TRBV2 and TRBJ2-3; no reliable D call. Per germline, CDR1 SNHLY and CDR2 FYNNEI. The V gene lost 3 bases and the J gene lost 4 bases, with 5 bases spanning the gap. The CDR3 spans 12 residues. In DNA, the CDR3 is TGTGCCAGCAGTGACGAGGCAGATACGCAGTATTTT. This codes for CASSDEADTQYF. The full variable domain, in which reference TRBV2 and TRBJ2-3 provide the parts outside the CDR3, is EPEVTQTPSHQVTQMGQEVILRCVPISNHLYFYWYRQILGQKVEFLVSFYNNEISEKSEIFDDQFSVERPDGSNFTLKIRSTKLEDSAMYFCASSDEADTQYFGPGTRLTVL.

The V and J genes are TRBV27 and TRBJ1-6; the match to TRBD1 covers 11 bases. The germline V gene has CDR1 MNHEY and CDR2 SMNVEV (reference sequence). The V gene end was trimmed by 5 bases and the J gene end by 0 bases; junction bases not matched to a gene: 6. The CDR3 sequence is 18 residues long. CDR3: CASSIGTGGSSYNSPLHF. The CDR3 DNA is TGTGCCAGCAGTATCGGGACAGGGGGGAGCTCCTATAATTCACCCCTCCACTTT.

The chain has TRBV7-9 and TRBJ1-4, with D perhaps TRBD1 (6 bases). Trimming pared 5 bases from V and 7 bases from J, leaving 17 bases between. CDR1 SEHNR and CDR2 FQNEAQ come from the germline V gene (reference sequence). This CDR3 spans 15 amino acids. As DNA, the CDR3 is TGTGCCAGCAGCCCACCGGGACAAGGGGTTGAAAAACTGTTTTTT. It yields the protein CASSPPGQGVEKLFF.

This clone was seen a single time. V is TRBV5-1 and J is TRBJ2-7; TRBD1 agrees at 8 bases. CDR1 and CDR2 (germline): SGHRS, YFSETQ. V gave up 4 bases and J gave up 5 bases; unmatched junction bases: 20. CDR3 length equals 18 residues. CDR3 sequence: CASSRWTDRAFYFNEQYF. The CDR3 DNA reads TGCGCCAGCAGCCGATGGACGGACAGGGCCTTTTATTTCAACGAGCAGTACTTC.

Details on this clone: At one end the junction does not follow the germline gene, possibly because of a read error. The genes are TRBV14 and TRBJ1-1, with a weak D call TRBD1 (5 bases). The V gene's germline CDR1 is SGHDN and CDR2 FVKESK. This CDR3 contains 18 residues. For the CDR3, the DNA is TGTGCCGGCAGCCAACCCGTGGGGGGGACGGGATCGAGGACTGAAGCTTTCTTT. This codes for CAGSQPVGGTGSRTEAFF. Together with reference TRBV14 and TRBJ1-1, the CDR3 gives the full variable domain: EAGVTQFPSHSVIEKGQTVTLRCDPISGHDNLYWYRRVMGKEIKFLLHFVKESKQDESGMPNNRFLAERTGGTYSTLKVQPAELEDSGVYFCAGSQPVGGTGSRTEAFFGQGTRLTVV.

This chain connects TRBV12-2 to TRBJ2-5; the table's D call, TRBD1, has no DNA check behind it. TRBV12-2 corresponds to a pseudogene. The CDR3 runs to 15 residues. CDR3 region: CASRLPRQMQETQYF. CDR3 in DNA: TGTGCAAGTCGCTTACCGAGACAGATGCAAGAGACCCAGTACTTC.

V gene TRBV5-6 combines with J gene TRBJ2-1; 7 nucleotides match TRBD1. Germline CDR1 and CDR2: SGHDT and YYEEEE. Trimming removed 4 bases from V and 3 bases from J; junction bases left unmatched: 7. This CDR3 is built from 15 residues. CDR3 in amino acids: CASSPGQPHYNEQFF. CDR3 sequence (DNA): TGTGCCAGCAGCCCGGGACAGCCGCACTACAATGAGCAGTTCTTC.

The chain links TRBV5-6 to TRBJ1-1; possibly TRBD1 for D (6 bases). CDR1 and CDR2 from the germline V gene are SGHDT and YYEEEE. Trimming shortened V by 5 bases and J by 3 bases, and 11 bases separated the two germline ends. The CDR3 length is 13 residues. The CDR3 loop reads CASRVTGHTEAFF. CDR3 coding DNA: TGTGCCAGCAGGGTGACAGGCCACACTGAAGCTTTCTTT.

The chain couples TRBV13 to TRBJ1-2; no clear D. Germline V gives CDR1 PRHDT, CDR2 FYEKMQ (reference sequence). V was pared by 1 base and J by 5 bases, with 2 bases between. The CDR3 consists of 11 residues. CDR3 loop: CASSLAYGYTF. The DNA for the CDR3 is TGTGCCAGCAGCTTAGCTTATGGCTACACCTTC. Full variable domain (remainder filled in from reference TRBV13 and TRBJ1-2): AAGVIQSPRHLIKEKRETATLKCYPIPRHDTVYWYQQGPGQDPQFLISFYEKMQSDKGSIPDRFSAQQFSDYHSELNMSSLELGDSALYFCASSLAYGYTFGSGTRLTVV.

The rearrangement joins TRBV5-8 to TRBJ1-6; D is ambiguous. Germline V gene data show CDR1 as SGHTS and CDR2 as YDEGEE. This CDR3 has 16 amino acids. V dropped 0 bases and J dropped 7 bases, with 14 bases sitting between them. The CDR3 sequence is CASSLVSGRSNSPLHF. The CDR3 nucleotides are TGTGCCAGCAGCTTGGTCTCGGGGAGGTCAAATTCACCCCTCCACTTT.

The chain couples TRBV5-4 to TRBJ2-1, with a weak D call TRBD1 (6 bases). V was shortened by 0 bases and J by 2 bases, with 9 bases between the two germline ends. This CDR3 is 15 amino acids long. Germline loops: CDR1 SGHNT, CDR2 YYREEE (reference sequence). CDR3 sequence: CASSLGGGPYNEQFF. The CDR3, as DNA: TGTGCCAGCAGCTTGGGTGGGGGCCCCTACAATGAGCAGTTCTTC.

The V call is TRBV4-1, the J call TRBJ2-5, with D maybe TRBD1 (6 bases). The J call could be wrong; TRBJ2-7 is a better fit for the DNA end. The CDR3 consists of 15 residues. Germline assignment: CDR1 MGHRA and CDR2 YSYEKL. The CDR3 loop reads CASSQGTQGTYEQYF. The DNA of the CDR3 is TGCGCCAGCAGCCAAGGGACACAGGGTACCTACGAGCAGTACTTC.

This rearrangement joins TRBV25-1 to TRBJ1-6; weak D call: TRBD1 (5 bases). CDR1 is MGHDK, CDR2 SYGVNS, per germline. The germline V and J ends were trimmed by 2 bases and 7 bases, with 9 bases remaining between them. The CDR3 has 14 amino acids. The CDR3 DNA reads as TGTGCCAGCAGTGAACGTCAGGGAAATTCACCCCTCCACTTT. Protein sequence: CASSERQGNSPLHF.

V gene TRBV5-1 combines with J gene TRBJ1-5; no firm D call. Trimming shortened V by 5 bases and J by 5 bases, and 11 bases separated the two germline ends. The CDR3 has 13 amino acids. CDR1 and CDR2 from the germline V gene are SGHRS and YFSETQ. In nucleotides, the CDR3 is TGCGCCAGCAGGACGGGTGTAGATCAGCCCCAGCATTTT. It encodes CASRTGVDQPQHF.

The gene calls are TRBV6-5 and TRBJ2-1, with D possibly matching TRBD2 (7 bases). With 1 base removed from V and 8 bases from J, the gap between germline ends came to 9 bases. Per the germline V gene, CDR1 is MNHEY and CDR2 is SVGAGI. The CDR3 loop spans 13 amino acids. The CDR3 here is CASSYWEGDEQFF. The CDR3 DNA reads TGTGCCAGCAGTTACTGGGAGGGGGATGAGCAGTTCTTC.

This rearrangement joins TRBV5-4 to TRBJ1-1; D might be TRBD1 (5 bases). CDR3 length: 16 amino acids. V dropped 0 bases and J dropped 3 bases, with 15 bases sitting between them. Germline values: CDR1 SGHNT, CDR2 YYREEE (reference sequence). The CDR3 nucleotides are TGTGCCAGCAGCTTGGGACAGAGCCAAATGCACACTGAAGCTTTCTTT. Amino acids: CASSLGQSQMHTEAFF.

The genes are TRBV7-9 and TRBJ2-1, with D unresolved. V was trimmed by 1 base and J by 5 bases, leaving 18 bases between them. The CDR3 has 17 amino acids. From germline, CDR1 is SEHNR and CDR2 FQNEAQ (reference sequence). CDR3 region: CASSLVGSIPEDNEQFF. The DNA of the CDR3 is TGTGCCAGCAGCTTAGTCGGGTCTATCCCCGAAGACAATGAGCAGTTCTTC.

The table lists this clone with a few counts. The rearrangement links TRBV18 to TRBJ2-7; TRBD1 matches at 9 bases. Germline assignment: CDR1 KGHSH and CDR2 LQKENI. V lost 3 bases and J lost 0; bases outside the gene matches: 3. This CDR3 is 15 amino acids long. CDR3 sequence reads: CASSPGTGLSYEQYF. Here the CDR3 DNA reads TGTGCCAGCTCACCCGGGACAGGGCTCTCCTACGAGCAGTACTTC.

The J gene is TRBJ2-5, the V gene TRBV2; D remains unclear. The germline V gene encodes CDR1 SNHLY and CDR2 FYNNEI. The CDR3 extends over 12 amino acids. Trimming left V 6 bases short and J 4 bases short, with 9 bases between. DNA of the CDR3: TGTGCCAGCAGGCAGAACACAGAGACCCAGTACTTC. Its protein is CASRQNTETQYF.

The chain links TRBV7-8 to TRBJ1-2, with 9 bases fitting TRBD1. The CDR3 loop spans 15 amino acids. The trim removed 1 base at V and 4 bases at J, leaving 4 bases unmatched. Germline-derived CDR1 and CDR2 are SGHVS and FQNEAQ. CDR3 bases: TGTGCCAGCAGCTTAGGAGGACAGGGGTTCTATGGCTACACCTTC. This gives the protein CASSLGGQGFYGYTF.

Of note for this clone: The sample contains more than one DNA sequence encoding this CDR3. The chain carries TRBV19 and TRBJ2-7; D remains unclear. V lost 4 bases and J lost 0, with 7 bases in between. This CDR3 comprises 13 residues. Germline CDR1 LNHDA, CDR2 SQIVND (reference sequence). CDR3 nucleotides: TGTGCCAGTAGTACAGGCAGCTCCTACGAGCAGTACTTC. Translation: CASSTGSSYEQYF.